The next 9 T cell receptor beta chains were all read from a single sample in a study of blood T cell repertoires in COVID-19. Measured with immunoSEQ multiplex PCR; TCRdb has only the in-frame clones, and not every one. The table shows some 270,000 clones, with 70% to 90% occurring only once. The sample was peripheral blood. The source is a woman in her 70s with acute or convalescent COVID-19.

V and J are TRBV15 and TRBJ2-7; 7 bases align to TRBD1. CDR3 length: 17 residues. V was clipped by 0 bases and J by 3 bases; unmatched bases: 11. In germline, CDR1 is LNHNV, CDR2 YYDKDF (reference sequence). CDR3 DNA sequence: TGTGCCACCAGCAGAGAGGGGATCCGGGACAGCCGCTACGAGCAGTACTTC. This gives the protein CATSREGIRDSRYEQYF. The full variable domain, with the rest looked up from reference TRBV15 and TRBJ2-7, is DAMVIQNPRYQVTQFGKPVTLSCSQTLNHNVMYWYQQKSSQAPKLLFHYYDKDFNNEADTPDNFQSRRPNTSFCFLDIRSPGLGDTAMYLCATSREGIRDSRYEQYFGPGTRLTVT.

The V gene is TRBV12-3 or TRBV12-4, the J gene TRBJ1-1, with D tentatively TRBD1 (6 bases). This CDR3 spans 13 amino acids. Trimming took 7 bases from V and 10 from J, leaving 19 bases between them. DNA of the CDR3: TGTGCCAGCACCCTGCAGGGTCTAGGGGGAGCTTTCTTT. Encoded protein: CASTLQGLGGAFF.

This chain uses TRBV2 with TRBJ1-1; TRBD1 matches 9 bases. The CDR3 runs 14 residues. V was clipped by 4 bases and J by 7 bases; unmatched bases: 7. Germline V gene lookup returns CDR1 SNHLY and CDR2 FYNNEI. CDR3 in DNA: TGTGCCAGCAGTGTGGACAGGGGCGCGGGTGAAGCTTTCTTT. It yields the protein CASSVDRGAGEAFF.

This chain's CDR3 is CASRRQGESPLHF. The CDR3, as DNA: TGTGCCAGCAGACGACAGGGGGAATCACCCCTCCACTTT. The rearrangement uses TRBV13 and TRBJ1-6; 9 bases match TRBD1. With 6 bases clipped from V and 10 bases from J, the junction kept 4 bases outside the gene matches. Germline V gene sequence: CDR1 PRHDT, CDR2 FYEKMQ (reference sequence). The CDR3 consists of 13 residues.

Comments on this clone: At one end the junction does not follow the germline gene, possibly because of a read error. The chain carries TRBV7-9 and TRBJ1-2; 9 bases line up with TRBD1. Per the germline V gene, CDR1 is SEHNR and CDR2 is FQNEAQ (reference sequence). The CDR3 sequence is 16 residues long. The DNA for the CDR3 is TGTGCCAGCCGCTTCACAGGGGGCTCGGGTAACTATGGCTACACCTTC. Its protein product is CASRFTGGSGNYGYTF.

This sequence joins TRBV2 and TRBJ1-1, with 8 bases fitting TRBD1. V gave up 4 bases and J gave up 3 bases; unmatched junction bases: 4. The CDR3 runs to 14 residues. Germline CDR1 reads SNHLY; CDR2 reads FYNNEI. CDR3: CASSGQGKYTEAFF. CDR3 coding DNA: TGTGCCAGCAGTGGACAGGGGAAGTACACTGAAGCTTTCTTT. The full variable domain, its missing parts supplied by reference TRBV2 and TRBJ1-1, is EPEVTQTPSHQVTQMGQEVILRCVPISNHLYFYWYRQILGQKVEFLVSFYNNEISEKSEIFDDQFSVERPDGSNFTLKIRSTKLEDSAMYFCASSGQGKYTEAFFGQGTRLTVV.

The rearrangement joins TRBV3-1 (or the pseudogene TRBV3-2) to TRBJ1-2, with a tentative D call TRBD1 (6 bases). Germline V gene sequence: CDR1 LGHDT, CDR2 YNNKEL (reference sequence). Trimming removed 1 base at V and 4 bases at J, with 10 bases between. The CDR3 loop spans 14 amino acids. CDR3 sequence (DNA): TGTGCCAGCAGCCAAGCAACAGGGCGCTATGGCTACACCTTC. This encodes CASSQATGRYGYTF.

This clone was seen just once. The chain couples TRBV6-5 to TRBJ1-2; D unclear. Trimming pared 6 bases from V and 5 bases from J, leaving 13 bases between. Germline lookup yields CDR1 MNHEY and CDR2 SVGAGI. The CDR3 has 13 amino acids. CDR3 in amino acids: CASSPSSKYGYTF. The CDR3 DNA reads as TGTGCCAGCAGCCCCTCTAGCAAATATGGCTACACCTTC.

This clone was seen more than once but under ten times. The genes are TRBV30 and TRBJ1-6; no reliable D call. The germline V gene has CDR1 GTSNPN and CDR2 SVGIG (reference sequence). The CDR3 is 13 amino acids. V gave up 4 bases and J gave up 5 bases, with 9 bases separating them. The CDR3 loop is CAWTSQNNSPLHF. The DNA of the CDR3 is TGTGCCTGGACGTCACAGAATAATTCACCCCTCCACTTT.